The clone carrying this T cell receptor (beta chain) was recorded many times. Its antigen is currently unknown. The data were obtained in a study of T cell repertoires in cytomegalovirus infection. In the study overall: Both recently identified HLA-C-restricted and well-studied HLA-B-restricted CMV epitopes were used in the study. Public TCR beta signatures indicated both CMV infection and matching HLA type.

TCRdb reprocessed the reads via MiXCR and lists one record per CDR3 protein. The table includes around 71,000 distinct CDR3 sequences, more than 20% detected once. Findings of the study overall: Cumulative frequency (of public TCR beta family members) identified carriers of CMV plus the relevant HLA.

The germline gives CDR1 DFQATT, CDR2 SNEGSKA (reference sequence). The ends lost 6 bases at V and 3 bases at J; junction bases unmatched: 4. The CDR3 extends over 12 amino acids. This specimen was CD8+ T cells from cultured PBMCs, taken from culture after CMV antigen stimulation. The gene calls are TRBV20-1 and TRBJ1-1; 7 nucleotides line up with TRBD1. The clonotype originates from a human donor in good health (CMV status not recorded). Some clones in this sample may be carry-over from other donors' samples. The chain's CDR3 is CSAVQGDTEAFF. DNA of the CDR3: TGCAGTGCAGTGCAGGGGGACACTGAAGCTTTCTTT.